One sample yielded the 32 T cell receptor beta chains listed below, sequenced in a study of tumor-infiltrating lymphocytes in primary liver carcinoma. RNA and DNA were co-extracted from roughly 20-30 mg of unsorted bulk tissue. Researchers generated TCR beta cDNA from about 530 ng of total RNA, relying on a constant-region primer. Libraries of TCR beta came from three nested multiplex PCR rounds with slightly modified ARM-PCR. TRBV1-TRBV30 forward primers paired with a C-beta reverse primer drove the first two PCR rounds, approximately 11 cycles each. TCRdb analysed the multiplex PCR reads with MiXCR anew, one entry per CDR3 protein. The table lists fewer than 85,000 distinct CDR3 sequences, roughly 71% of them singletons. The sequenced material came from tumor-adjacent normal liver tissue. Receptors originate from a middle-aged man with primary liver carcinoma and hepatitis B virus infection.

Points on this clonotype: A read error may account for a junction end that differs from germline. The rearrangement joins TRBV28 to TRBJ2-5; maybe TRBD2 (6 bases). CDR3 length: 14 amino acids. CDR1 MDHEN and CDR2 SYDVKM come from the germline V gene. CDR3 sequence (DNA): TGTGCCAGCCGTTTCTTTGACGGGAGCGGGACCCAGTACTTC. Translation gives CASRFFDGSGTQYF.

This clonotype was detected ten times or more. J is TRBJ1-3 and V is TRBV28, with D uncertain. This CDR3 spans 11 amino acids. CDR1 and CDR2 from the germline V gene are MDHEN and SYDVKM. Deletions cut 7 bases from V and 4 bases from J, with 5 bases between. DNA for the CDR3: TGTGCCAGCATATCGGGAAACACCATATATTTT. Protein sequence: CASISGNTIYF.

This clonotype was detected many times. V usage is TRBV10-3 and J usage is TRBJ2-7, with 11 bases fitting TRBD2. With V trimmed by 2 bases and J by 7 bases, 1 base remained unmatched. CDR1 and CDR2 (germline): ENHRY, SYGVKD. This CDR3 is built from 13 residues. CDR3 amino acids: CAISEIAGGEQYF. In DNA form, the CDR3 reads TGTGCCATCAGTGAGATAGCGGGAGGGGAGCAGTACTTC.

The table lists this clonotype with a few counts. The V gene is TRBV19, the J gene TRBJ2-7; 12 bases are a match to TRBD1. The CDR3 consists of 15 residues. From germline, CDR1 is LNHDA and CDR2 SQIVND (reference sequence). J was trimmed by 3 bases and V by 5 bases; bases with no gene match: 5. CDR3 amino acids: CASSAGQGAVYEQYF. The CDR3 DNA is TGTGCCAGTAGTGCGGGACAGGGGGCGGTCTACGAGCAGTACTTC.

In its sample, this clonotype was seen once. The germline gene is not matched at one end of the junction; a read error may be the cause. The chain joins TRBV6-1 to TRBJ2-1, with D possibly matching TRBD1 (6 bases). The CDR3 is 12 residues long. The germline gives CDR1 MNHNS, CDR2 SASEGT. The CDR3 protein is CASRYRVGERFF. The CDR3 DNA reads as TGTGCCAGCAGATACAGGGTGGGTGAGCGGTTCTTC.

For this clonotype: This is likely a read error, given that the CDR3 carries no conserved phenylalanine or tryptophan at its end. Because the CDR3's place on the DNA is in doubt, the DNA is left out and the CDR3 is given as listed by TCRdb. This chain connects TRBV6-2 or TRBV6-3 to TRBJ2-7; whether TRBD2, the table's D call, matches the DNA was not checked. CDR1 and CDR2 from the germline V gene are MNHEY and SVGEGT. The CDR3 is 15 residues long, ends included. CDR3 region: CASSRRTSGHYEQYI.

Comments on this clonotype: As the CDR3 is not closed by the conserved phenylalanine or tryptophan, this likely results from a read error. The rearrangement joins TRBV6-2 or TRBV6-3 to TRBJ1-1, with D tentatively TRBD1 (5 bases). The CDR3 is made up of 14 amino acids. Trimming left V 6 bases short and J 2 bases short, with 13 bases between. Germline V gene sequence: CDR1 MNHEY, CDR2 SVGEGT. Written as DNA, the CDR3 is TGTGCCAGCAGCCAAGGGACGGGTAACACTGAAGCTTTCTCT. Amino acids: CASSQGTGNTEAFS.

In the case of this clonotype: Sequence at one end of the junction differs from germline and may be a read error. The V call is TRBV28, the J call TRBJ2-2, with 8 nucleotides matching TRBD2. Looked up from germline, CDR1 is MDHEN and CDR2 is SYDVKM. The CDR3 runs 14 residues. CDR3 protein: CASSMTSATGELFF. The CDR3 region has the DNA TGTGCCAGCAGTATGACTAGCGCGACCGGGGAACTGTTTTTT. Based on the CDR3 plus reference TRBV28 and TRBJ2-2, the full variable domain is DVKVTQSSRYLVKRTGEKVFLECVQDMDHENMFWYRQDPGLGLRLIYFSYDVKMKEKGDIPEGYSVSREKKERFSLILESASTNQTSMYLCASSMTSATGELFFGEGSRLTVL.

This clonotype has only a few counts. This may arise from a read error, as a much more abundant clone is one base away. The CDR3 region has the DNA TGCGCCAGCAGCTTAACTAGCGGGAAGGTGGGCAATGAGCAGTTCTTC. Protein: CASSLTSGKVGNEQFF. The chain has TRBV5-1 and TRBJ2-1; 10 bases line up with TRBD2. Unmatched junction bases numbered 8, after V lost 2 bases and J lost 6 bases. The CDR3 spans 16 residues. The germline gives CDR1 SGHRS, CDR2 YFSETQ.

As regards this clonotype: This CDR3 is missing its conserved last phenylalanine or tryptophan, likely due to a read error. The CDR3 nucleotides read TGCAGCGTTGTAAGGGATTCGACAGAAAAACTGTTTATT. Translation gives CSVVRDSTEKLFI. The chain is built from TRBV29-1 and TRBJ1-4; D is uncertain. The CDR3 has 13 amino acids. Germline CDR1 and CDR2: SQVTM and ANQGSEA. The V end lost 4 bases, the J end lost 8 bases, and 14 bases lay between the germline ends.

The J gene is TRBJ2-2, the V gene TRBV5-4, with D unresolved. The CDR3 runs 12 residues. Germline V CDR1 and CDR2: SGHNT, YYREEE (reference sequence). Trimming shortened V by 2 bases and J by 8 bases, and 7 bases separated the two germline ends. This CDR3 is CASSLWVGELFF. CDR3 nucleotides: TGTGCCAGCAGCTTATGGGTGGGGGAGCTGTTTTTT.

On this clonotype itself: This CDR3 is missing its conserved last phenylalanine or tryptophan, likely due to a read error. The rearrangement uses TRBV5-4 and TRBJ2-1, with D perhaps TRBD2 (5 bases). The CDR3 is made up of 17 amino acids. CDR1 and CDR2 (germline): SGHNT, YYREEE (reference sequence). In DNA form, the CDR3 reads TGTGCCAGCAGCTTGAGCGAGGGTTCGCCCATCTACGATGAGCAGTTCCTC. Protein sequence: CASSLSEGSPIYDEQFL.

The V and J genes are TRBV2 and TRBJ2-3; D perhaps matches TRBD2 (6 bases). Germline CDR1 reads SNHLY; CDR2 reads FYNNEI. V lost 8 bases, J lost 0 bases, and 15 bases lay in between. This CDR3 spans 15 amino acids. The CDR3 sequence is CASLWGTESTDTQYF. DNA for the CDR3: TGTGCCAGCCTCTGGGGGACTGAGAGCACAGATACGCAGTATTTT. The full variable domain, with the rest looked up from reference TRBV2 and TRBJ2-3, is EPEVTQTPSHQVTQMGQEVILRCVPISNHLYFYWYRQILGQKVEFLVSFYNNEISEKSEIFDDQFSVERPDGSNFTLKIRSTKLEDSAMYFCASLWGTESTDTQYFGPGTRLTVL.

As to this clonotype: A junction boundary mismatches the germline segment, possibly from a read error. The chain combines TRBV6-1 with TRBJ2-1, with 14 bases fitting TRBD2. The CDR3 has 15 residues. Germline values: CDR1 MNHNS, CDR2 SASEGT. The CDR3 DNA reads TGTGCCAGCAGGATGGGACTAGCGGGAGACGATGAGCAATTCTTC. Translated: CASRMGLAGDDEQFF.

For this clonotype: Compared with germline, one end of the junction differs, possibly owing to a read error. The CDR3 here is CASNGRMEVETQYF. The CDR3, as DNA: TGTGCTAGCAATGGACGGATGGAGGTGGAGACCCAGTACTTC. This chain joins TRBV11-1 and TRBJ2-5; weak D call: TRBD2 (5 bases). Per germline, CDR1 SGHAT and CDR2 FQDESV (reference sequence). The CDR3 covers 14 residues.

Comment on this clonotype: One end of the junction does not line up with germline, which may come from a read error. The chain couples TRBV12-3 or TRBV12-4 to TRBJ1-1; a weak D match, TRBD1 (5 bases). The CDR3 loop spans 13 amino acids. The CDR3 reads CASSEGQSGEVFF. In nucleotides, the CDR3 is TGTGCCAGCAGTGAGGGGCAATCGGGTGAAGTTTTCTTT.

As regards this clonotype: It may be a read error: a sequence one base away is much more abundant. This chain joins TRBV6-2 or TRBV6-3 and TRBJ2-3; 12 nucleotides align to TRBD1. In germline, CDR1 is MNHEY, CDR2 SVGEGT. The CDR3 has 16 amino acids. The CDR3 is CVSNFVGQGAMDTQYF. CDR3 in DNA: TGTGTCAGCAACTTCGTGGGACAGGGGGCAATGGATACGCAGTATTTT.

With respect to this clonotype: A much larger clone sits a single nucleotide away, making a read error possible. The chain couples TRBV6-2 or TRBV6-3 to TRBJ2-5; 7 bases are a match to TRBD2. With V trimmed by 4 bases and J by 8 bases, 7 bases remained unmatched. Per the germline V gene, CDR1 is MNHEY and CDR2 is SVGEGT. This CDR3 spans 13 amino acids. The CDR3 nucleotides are TGTGCCAGCAGTTCCGAACTAGCGAACACCCAGTACTTC. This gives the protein CASSSELANTQYF.

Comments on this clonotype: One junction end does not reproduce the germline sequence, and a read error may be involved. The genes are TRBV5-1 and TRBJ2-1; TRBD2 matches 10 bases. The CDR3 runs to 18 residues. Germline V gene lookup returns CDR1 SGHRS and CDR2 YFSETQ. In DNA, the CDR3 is TGCGCCAGCAGTCTGCTCGAACTAGCGGGACCAAATTATAATGAGAAGTTCTTC. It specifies CASSLLELAGPNYNEKFF.

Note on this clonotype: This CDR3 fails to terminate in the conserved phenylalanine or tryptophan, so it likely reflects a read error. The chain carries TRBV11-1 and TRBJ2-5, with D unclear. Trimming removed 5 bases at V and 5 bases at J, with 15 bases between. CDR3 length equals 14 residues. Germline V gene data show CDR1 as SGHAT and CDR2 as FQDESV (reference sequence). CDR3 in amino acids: CASSPVRVNETQYS. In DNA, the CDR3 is TGTGCCAGCAGCCCCGTGCGAGTAAACGAGACCCAGTACTCC.

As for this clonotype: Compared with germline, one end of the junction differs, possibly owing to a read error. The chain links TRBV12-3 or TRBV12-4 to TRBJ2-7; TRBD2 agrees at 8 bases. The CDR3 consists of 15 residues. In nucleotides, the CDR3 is TGTGGCAGCAGTTCAGGGACTAGTGCTGGTTACGAGCAGTACTTC. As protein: CGSSSGTSAGYEQYF.

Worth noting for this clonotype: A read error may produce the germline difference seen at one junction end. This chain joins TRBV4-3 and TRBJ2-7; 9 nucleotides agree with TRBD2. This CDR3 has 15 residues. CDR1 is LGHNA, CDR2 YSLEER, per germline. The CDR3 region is CANSQERAGGCEQYF. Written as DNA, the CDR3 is TGCGCCAACAGCCAAGAACGGGCGGGAGGGTGCGAGCAATACTTC.

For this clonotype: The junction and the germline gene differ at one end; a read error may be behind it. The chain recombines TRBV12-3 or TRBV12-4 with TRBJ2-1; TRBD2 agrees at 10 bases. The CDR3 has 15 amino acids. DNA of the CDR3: TGTGCCAGTAGTTTACAAGCGGGAGGGCCCCATGAGCACTTCTTC. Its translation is CASSLQAGGPHEHFF.

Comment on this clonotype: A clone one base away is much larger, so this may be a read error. Here the CDR3 reads CATSDPLASEQFF. The CDR3 DNA reads TGTGCCACCAGTGACCCCCTAGCTTCTGAGCAGTTCTTC. The gene calls are TRBV24-1 and TRBJ2-1, with D perhaps TRBD2 (5 bases). Germline CDR1 reads KGHDR; CDR2 reads SFDVKD. V was pared by 4 bases and J by 9 bases, with 12 bases between. This CDR3 has 13 amino acids.

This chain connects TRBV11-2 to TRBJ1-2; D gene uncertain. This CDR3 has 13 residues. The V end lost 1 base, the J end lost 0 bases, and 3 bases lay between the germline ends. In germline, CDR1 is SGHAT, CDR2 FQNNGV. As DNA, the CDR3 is TGTGCCAGCAGCTTAGGAGCTAACTATGGCTACACCTTC. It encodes CASSLGANYGYTF. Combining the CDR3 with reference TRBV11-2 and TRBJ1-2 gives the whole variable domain EAGVAQSPRYKIIEKRQSVAFWCNPISGHATLYWYQQILGQGPKLLIQFQNNGVVDDSQLPKDRFSAERLKGVDSTLKIQPAKLEDSAVYLCASSLGANYGYTFGSGTRLTVV.

CDR3 loop: CSATGEALYEQYF. The CDR3, as DNA: TGCAGTGCTACAGGGGAGGCCTTATACGAGCAGTACTTC. The chain is built from TRBV29-1 and TRBJ2-7; a possible D gene is TRBD1 (7 bases). The CDR3 sequence is 13 residues long. Germline V gene sequence: CDR1 SQVTM, CDR2 ANQGSEA.

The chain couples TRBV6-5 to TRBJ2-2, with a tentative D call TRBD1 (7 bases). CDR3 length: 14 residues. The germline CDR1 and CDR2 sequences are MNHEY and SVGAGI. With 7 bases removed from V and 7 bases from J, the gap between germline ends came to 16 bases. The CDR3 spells CASTGGRYDGELFF. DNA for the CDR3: TGTGCCAGCACAGGGGGGCGTTACGACGGGGAGCTGTTTTTT.

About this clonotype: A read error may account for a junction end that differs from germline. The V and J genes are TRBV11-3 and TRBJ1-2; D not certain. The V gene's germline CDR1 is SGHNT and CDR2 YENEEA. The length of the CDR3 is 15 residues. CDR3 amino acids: CASSPVIKITYGYSF. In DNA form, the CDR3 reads TGTGCCAGCAGCCCTGTGATAAAAATAACTTATGGCTACAGCTTC.

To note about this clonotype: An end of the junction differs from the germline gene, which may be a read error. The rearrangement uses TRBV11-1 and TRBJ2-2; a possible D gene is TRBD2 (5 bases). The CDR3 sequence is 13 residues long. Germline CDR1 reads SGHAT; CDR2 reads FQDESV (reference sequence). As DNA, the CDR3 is TGTGCCAGCAGTTTAGTGCGTTTCGGGGAGCCGTTTTTT. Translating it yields CASSLVRFGEPFF.

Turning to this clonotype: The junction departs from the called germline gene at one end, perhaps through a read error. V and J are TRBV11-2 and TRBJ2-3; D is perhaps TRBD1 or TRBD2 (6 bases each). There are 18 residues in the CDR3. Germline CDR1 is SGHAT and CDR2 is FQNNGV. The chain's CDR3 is CASSLAGASSLSTDTQFF. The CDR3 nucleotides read TGTGCCAGCAGCTTAGCGGGGGCGTCTTCGTTAAGCACAGATACGCAGTTTTTT. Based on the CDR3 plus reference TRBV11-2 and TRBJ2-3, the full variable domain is EAGVAQSPRYKIIEKRQSVAFWCNPISGHATLYWYQQILGQGPKLLIQFQNNGVVDDSQLPKDRFSAERLKGVDSTLKIQPAKLEDSAVYLCASSLAGASSLSTDTQFFGPGTRLTVL.

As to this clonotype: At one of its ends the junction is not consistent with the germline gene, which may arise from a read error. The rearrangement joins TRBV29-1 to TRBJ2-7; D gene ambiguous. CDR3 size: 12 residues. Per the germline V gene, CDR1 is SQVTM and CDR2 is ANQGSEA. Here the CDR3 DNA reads TGCAGCATTGGTGGGAACTCCTACAAGCAGTACTTC. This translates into CSIGGNSYKQYF.

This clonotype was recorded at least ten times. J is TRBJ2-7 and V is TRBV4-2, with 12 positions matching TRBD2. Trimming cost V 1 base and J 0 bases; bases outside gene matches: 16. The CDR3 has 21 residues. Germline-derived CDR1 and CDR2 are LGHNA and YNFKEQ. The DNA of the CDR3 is TGTGCCAGCAGCCAAGTCTCCCTAGCGGGAGGGCTATTACGAAGCTCCTACGAGCAGTACTTC. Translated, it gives CASSQVSLAGGLLRSSYEQYF.